Following are 18 T cell receptor beta chains from one sample sequenced in a study of blood T cell repertoires in COVID-19. Measured with immunoSEQ multiplex PCR; TCRdb has only the in-frame clones, and not every one. The sample comprises around 30,000 clones, over 60% of which are singletons, and 16% rests with the top ten. The specimen sequenced was peripheral blood. The receptors shown here come from a human donor in a cohort sampled during active COVID-19.

In DNA form, the CDR3 reads TGTGCCAGCTCACCCCCGGGACAGGGTTTGGAAGAGACCCAGTACTTC. This translates into CASSPPGQGLEETQYF. The chain links TRBV18 to TRBJ2-5, with 9 bases that match TRBD1. Germline V gene sequence: CDR1 KGHSH, CDR2 LQKENI. CDR3 size: 16 residues. V gave up 3 bases and J gave up 3 bases; unmatched junction bases: 8. The whole variable domain, filled in from reference TRBV18 and TRBJ2-5, reads NAGVMQNPRHLVRRRGQEARLRCSPMKGHSHVYWYRQLPEEGLKFMVYLQKENIIDESGMPKERFSAEFPKEGPSILRIQQVVRGDSAAYFCASSPPGQGLEETQYFGPGTRLLVL.

The chain is built from TRBV6-1 and TRBJ2-7, with TRBD1 matching over 7 bases. Looked up from germline, CDR1 is MNHNS and CDR2 is SASEGT. V lost 7 bases and J lost 0; bases outside the gene matches: 6. This CDR3 has 14 amino acids. The CDR3 reads CASTPDRSSYEQYF. CDR3 nucleotide sequence: TGTGCCAGCACCCCGGACAGGAGCTCCTACGAGCAGTACTTC.

V is TRBV3-1 (or the pseudogene TRBV3-2) and J is TRBJ2-3; 7 positions match TRBD2. Germline loops: CDR1 LGHDT, CDR2 YNNKEL (reference sequence). After removal of 7 bases from V and 5 bases from J, the junction contained 12 bases not matched to a gene. CDR3 length: 15 residues. CDR3 in amino acids: CASTRGGGSGDTQYF. CDR3 DNA sequence: TGTGCCAGCACCCGGGGCGGGGGATCTGGAGATACGCAGTATTTT.

The chain employs TRBV15 and TRBJ2-1, with TRBD1 identical over 7 bases. The V gene end was trimmed by 6 bases and the J gene end by 0 bases; junction bases not matched to a gene: 11. This CDR3 spans 17 amino acids. Germline-derived CDR1 and CDR2 are LNHNV and YYDKDF (reference sequence). The CDR3 region is CATRKRQGTISYNEQFF. The CDR3 region has the DNA TGTGCCACCAGAAAGAGACAGGGAACTATCTCCTACAATGAGCAGTTCTTC.

This chain connects TRBV30 to TRBJ1-6; D possibly corresponds to TRBD1 (5 bases). Trimming removed 0 bases from V and 6 bases from J, with 18 bases in between. The CDR3 has 17 residues. Germline lookup yields CDR1 GTSNPN and CDR2 SVGIG (reference sequence). The chain's CDR3 is CAWSVVAGRLSNSPLHF. CDR3 DNA sequence: TGTGCCTGGAGTGTAGTCGCAGGGCGACTCTCTAATTCACCCCTCCACTTT. Variable domain in full (rest from reference TRBV30 and TRBJ1-6): SQTIHQWPATLVQPVGSPLSLECTVEGTSNPNLYWYRQAAGRGLQLLFYSVGIGQISSEVPQNLSASRPQDRQFILSSKKLLLSDSGFYLCAWSVVAGRLSNSPLHFGNGTRLTVT.

The chain combines TRBV19 with TRBJ1-5; 7 bases match TRBD1. CDR3 length: 17 residues. Germline assignment: CDR1 LNHDA and CDR2 SQIVND (reference sequence). Unmatched junction bases numbered 13, after V lost 7 bases and J lost 1 base. CDR3 sequence (DNA): TGTGCCAGTAAACATGACAGGGTAATAGGGAGCAATCAGCCCCAGCATTTT. This encodes CASKHDRVIGSNQPQHF.

In this sample, this clone turned up a few times. The rearrangement uses TRBV18 and TRBJ1-1; weak D call: TRBD1 (5 bases). Trimming took 2 bases from V and 1 from J, leaving 17 bases between them. The CDR3 totals 17 residues. Germline V lookup: CDR1 KGHSH, CDR2 LQKENI. The CDR3 reads CASSPFGKGGANTEAFF. As DNA, the CDR3 is TGTGCCAGCTCACCATTTGGCAAGGGAGGGGCGAACACTGAAGCTTTCTTT.

This clone has a handful of counts. The chain has TRBV10-3 and TRBJ1-1, with a weak D call TRBD1 (5 bases). CDR3 length: 13 amino acids. The V end was cut by 6 bases, the J end by 1 base, with 9 bases between. The germline CDR1 and CDR2 sequences are ENHRY and SYGVKD. CDR3 DNA sequence: TGTGCCATCAGGCAGGGTAGGAACACTGAAGCTTTCTTT. Amino acid sequence: CAIRQGRNTEAFF.

The genes are TRBV7-8 and TRBJ2-7; D uncertain. CDR1 is SGHVS, CDR2 FQNEAQ, per germline. CDR3 length equals 15 residues. V was shortened by 3 bases and J by 1 base, with 13 bases between the two germline ends. The CDR3 DNA reads as TGTGCCAGCAGCTTTAGTCCAGGTACATCCTACGAGCAGTACTTC. It specifies CASSFSPGTSYEQYF.

This clone has a handful of counts. This chain joins TRBV30 and TRBJ2-7; D might be TRBD2 (6 bases). Germline V gives CDR1 GTSNPN, CDR2 SVGIG (reference sequence). The CDR3 loop spans 14 amino acids. With 6 bases removed from V and 1 base from J, the gap between germline ends came to 16 bases. This CDR3 is CACQRGGGSYEQYF. CDR3 nucleotides: TGTGCCTGTCAGAGGGGAGGTGGGTCCTACGAGCAGTACTTC.

This chain links TRBV4-1 with TRBJ1-4; 9 bases are shared with TRBD1. After removal of 3 bases from V and 6 bases from J, the junction contained 5 bases not matched to a gene. The CDR3 is 15 amino acids. Germline values: CDR1 MGHRA, CDR2 YSYEKL. This chain's CDR3 is CASSQGDRDHEKLFF. CDR3 coding DNA: TGCGCCAGCAGCCAGGGGGACAGGGATCATGAAAAACTGTTTTTT.

This clone showed up just a few times. The chain combines TRBV20-1 with TRBJ1-2; TRBD1 might be the D (6 bases). Germline CDR1 and CDR2: DFQATT and SNEGSKA (reference sequence). With 6 bases removed from V and 3 bases from J, the gap between germline ends came to 8 bases. This CDR3 comprises 11 residues. The CDR3 region is CSAKGDYGYTF. The CDR3 nucleotides are TGCAGTGCAAAGGGGGACTATGGCTACACCTTC.

CDR3 DNA: TGTGCCAGCAGTTTGTCCAGGGGGCGCGAGCAGTACTTC. Its protein is CASSLSRGREQYF. The chain couples TRBV6-5 to TRBJ2-7, with 8 bases lining up with TRBD1. V lost 4 bases, J lost 6 bases, and 5 bases stayed unmatched. In germline, CDR1 is MNHEY, CDR2 SVGAGI. The CDR3 consists of 13 residues.

The rearrangement joins TRBV15 to TRBJ1-3; a weak D match, TRBD1 (6 bases). The germline gives CDR1 LNHNV, CDR2 YYDKDF (reference sequence). V lost 0 bases, J lost 4 bases, and 13 bases lay in between. CDR3 length: 16 residues. CDR3 protein: CATSREDRTQGNTIYF. The CDR3 DNA reads as TGTGCCACCAGCAGAGAGGACAGAACGCAGGGAAACACCATATATTTT.

The chain has TRBV25-1 and TRBJ2-5; weak D call: TRBD1 (5 bases). The V and J ends lost 3 bases and 5 bases respectively, with 25 bases between them. The CDR3 spans 18 residues. Per germline, CDR1 MGHDK and CDR2 SYGVNS. This CDR3 is CASSDDSPLAGPRETQYF. As DNA, the CDR3 is TGTGCCAGCAGTGATGACAGTCCGTTAGCTGGGCCCAGGGAGACCCAGTACTTC.

V is TRBV29-1 and J is TRBJ2-1; TRBD1 agrees at 9 bases. This CDR3 has 15 residues. Germline V CDR1 and CDR2: SQVTM, ANQGSEA. V lost 7 bases and J lost 6; bases outside the gene matches: 13. The CDR3 protein is CSAAHRGLAGNEQFF. The CDR3 DNA follows: TGCAGCGCCGCGCACAGGGGGCTAGCTGGCAATGAGCAGTTCTTC.

This chain links TRBV28 with TRBJ2-7, with D perhaps TRBD1 (6 bases). Trimming pared 5 bases from V and 0 bases from J, leaving 20 bases between. This CDR3 comprises 17 residues. In germline, CDR1 is MDHEN, CDR2 SYDVKM. The CDR3 region has the DNA TGTGCCAGCAGTCTCACCTTGACAGGCCCCGACTCCTACGAGCAGTACTTC. Residues: CASSLTLTGPDSYEQYF.

The chain is built from TRBV25-1 and TRBJ2-2; a weak D match, TRBD1 (6 bases). V lost 4 bases, J lost 3 bases, and 12 bases lay in between. CDR1 and CDR2 (germline): MGHDK, SYGVNS. CDR3 length equals 15 residues. CDR3 residues: CASSGGQGHTGELFF. As DNA, the CDR3 is TGTGCCAGCAGTGGGGGGCAGGGTCACACCGGGGAGCTGTTTTTT.